This TCR beta chain appears in the sequencing data of a study of post-analysis software for immune sequencing data. Study results and limitations: TRBV5-6, TRBV5-1 and TRBV20-1 belonged to a set of a handful of TRBV segments that were more frequent in patients than controls.

CDR3 length: 16 residues. Germline V CDR1 and CDR2: SGHVS, FNYEAQ. TCR beta cDNA libraries had unique molecular identifiers. cDNA molecules numbering roughly 500,000 came from around 0.96 to 9.9 million T cells. TCRdb processed the PCR reads anew with MiXCR; each CDR3 protein has one entry. The repertoire holds hundreds of thousands of distinct CDR3 sequences, 44% seen once, with under 2% in the top ten. Notes on this clonotype: What it recognizes is unknown. Mismatch with germline at one junction end may stem from a read error.

The material sequenced was blood. This receptor was taken from a girl under 18 with multiple sclerosis. The chain joins TRBV7-6 to TRBJ2-5, with D perhaps matching TRBD2 (6 bases). The CDR3 nucleotides are TGTGCCGGCAGCTTAGGAGCTGGGACTGATACCTACGAGCGGTACTTC. As protein: CAGSLGAGTDTYERYF. Variable domain in full (rest from reference TRBV7-6 and TRBJ2-5): GAGVSQSPRYKVTKRGQDVALRCDPISGHVSLYWYRQALGQGPEFLTYFNYEAQQDKSGLPNDRFSAERPEGSISTLTIQRTEQRDSAMYRCAGSLGAGTDTYERYFGPGTRLLVL.